This TCR beta chain was documented in a study of cytomegalovirus exposure and HLA in healthy donors. Study as a whole: Ancestry clustering placed about 80% of some 400 genotyped donors in the Caucasian-associated cluster.

Whole-study results and caveats: A previous analysis found most TCR beta V segments productive roughly 90% or roughly 30% of the time.

About this clone itself: Its target is unknown.

A multiplex PCR was run with 60 Vbeta primers and 13 Jbeta primers. Only in-frame clones appear in the TCRdb table, and some are missing; sequencing was by immunoSEQ multiplex PCR. This sample has more than 150,000 clones, with under 80% found just once. Germline V lookup: CDR1 SGHVS, CDR2 FQNEAQ. The CDR3 extends over 14 amino acids. Input material: PBMCs. This sequence was found in a woman aged 25 to 39 in good health and CMV-seropositive. V gene TRBV7-8 combines with J gene TRBJ2-5; 7 bases agree with TRBD1. The J call may be in error: the DNA end matches TRBJ2-7 better. The CDR3 bases are TGTGCCAGCAGCCTCCGGGACAGCCGCTACGAGCAGTACTTC. Amino acid sequence: CASSLRDSRYEQYF.